Reported below is one TCR beta chain. The antigen is not known. The V gene lost 4 bases and the J gene lost 0 bases, with 17 bases spanning the gap. The CDR3 has 17 residues. Germline assignment: CDR1 SGDLS and CDR2 YYNGEE. The data are from a study of PD-1 blockade in classical Hodgkin lymphoma. Study-level findings and limits: Some patients began nivolumab under 1 year after ASCT. These patients were excluded from later analyses. Only CD4+ TCR diversity, not CD8+, had risen significantly by C4D1.

TCRdb's copy holds only in-frame clones and misses some; the assay was immunoSEQ multiplex PCR. The table shows 9,000 to 13,000 clones, with almost 85% occurring only once. Every one of the patients relapsed after autologous stem cell transplantation (brentuximab vedotin exposure was variable). The input for sequencing was peripheral blood mononuclear cells (PBMCs), taken before the second cycle of nivolumab. This receptor was identified in a human donor with classical Hodgkin lymphoma. V and J are TRBV9 and TRBJ2-1; D call uncertain. The CDR3 sequence: CASSPRQLPSSYNEQFF. CDR3 nucleotide sequence: TGTGCCAGCAGCCCCCGACAACTACCAAGCTCCTACAATGAGCAGTTCTTC.